The rows below give T cell receptor beta chains drawn from one sample of a study of cytomegalovirus exposure and HLA in healthy donors. The method was immunoSEQ multiplex PCR; TCRdb's version includes in-frame clones alone and lacks a portion of them. The table includes 150,000 to 200,000 clones, 80% to 85% detected once. Sequencing was performed on PBMCs. These receptor sequences come from a boy aged 2 to 10 in good health and CMV-seronegative. The CDR3 runs from the conserved cysteine through the conserved F or W. Fields, in order: D gene, clone size, J gene, V gene, CDR3 DNA, CDR3 protein. D genes are given only for firm matches. A row's size may be missing; if present it is once, few, many or a size class.

D gene: TRBD1; clone size: NA; J gene: TRBJ2-7; V gene: TRBV5-1; CDR3 DNA: TGCGCCAGCAGCTTGGGACAGGGGTGGGCCGCCTACGAGCAGTACTTC; CDR3 protein: CASSLGQGWAAYEQYF
D gene: NA; clone size: NA; J gene: TRBJ2-5; V gene: TRBV18; CDR3 DNA: TGTGCCAGCTCACCAAGCTCCGGGACTGAAGAGACCCAGTACTTC; CDR3 protein: CASSPSSGTEETQYF
D gene: NA; clone size: NA; J gene: TRBJ2-2; V gene: TRBV12-5; CDR3 DNA: TGTGCTAGTGGTTCCGCCTGGAGCGGACCAAACACCGGGGAGCTGTTTTTT; CDR3 protein: CASGSAWSGPNTGELFF
D gene: NA; clone size: NA; J gene: TRBJ1-3; V gene: TRBV5-4; CDR3 DNA: TGTGCCAGCAGCACGACAGACTCTGGAAACACCATATATTTT; CDR3 protein: CASSTTDSGNTIYF
D gene: NA; clone size: few; J gene: TRBJ2-7; V gene: TRBV29-1; CDR3 DNA: TGCAGCGTTGCGACAACGGGAGAGGCCTACGAGCAGTACTTC; CDR3 protein: CSVATTGEAYEQYF
D gene: TRBD2; clone size: NA; J gene: TRBJ2-1; V gene: TRBV10-2; CDR3 DNA: TGCGCCAGCAGTGGAAAACTAGCGGGAGGCCCCAATGAGCAGTTCTTC; CDR3 protein: CASSGKLAGGPNEQFF
D gene: TRBD2; clone size: NA; J gene: TRBJ2-7; V gene: TRBV6-1; CDR3 DNA: TGTGCCAGCAGTGAAACCGGGACTAGGAAGAGCGAGCAGTACTTC; CDR3 protein: CASSETGTRKSEQYF
D gene: TRBD2; clone size: NA; J gene: TRBJ2-5; V gene: TRBV5-1; CDR3 DNA: TGCGCCAGCAGCTCCGGGTGGACTAGCGGGACCTTCGTGGAGACCCAGTACTTC; CDR3 protein: CASSSGWTSGTFVETQYF
D gene: NA; clone size: NA; J gene: TRBJ1-2; V gene: TRBV28; CDR3 DNA: TGTGCCAGCGGAGATTACACTAACTATGGCTACACCTTC; CDR3 protein: CASGDYTNYGYTF
D gene: TRBD1; clone size: NA; J gene: TRBJ1-2; V gene: TRBV6-5; CDR3 DNA: TGTGCCAGCAGTTGGGGGGGACAGGTCCGCCGGGGCTACACCTTC; CDR3 protein: CASSWGGQVRRGYTF
D gene: NA; clone size: NA; J gene: TRBJ2-7; V gene: TRBV7-2; CDR3 DNA: TGTGCCAGCAGCCCCGGTAGCTACGAGCAGTACTTC; CDR3 protein: CASSPGSYEQYF
D gene: TRBD1; clone size: NA; J gene: TRBJ2-7; V gene: TRBV5-6; CDR3 DNA: TGTGCCAGCAGCACGGAAAAAGGGACAGGGGGTAGTTCCTACGAGCAGTACTTC; CDR3 protein: CASSTEKGTGGSSYEQYF
D gene: NA; clone size: NA; J gene: TRBJ1-6; V gene: TRBV10-3; CDR3 DNA: TGTGCCATCAGTACCGCGGGTGGTTCACCCCTCCACTTT; CDR3 protein: CAISTAGGSPLHF
D gene: NA; clone size: NA; J gene: TRBJ2-5; V gene: TRBV5-5; CDR3 DNA: TGTGCCAGCAGCGGAAATTGGCGGCAAGAGACCCAGTACTTC; CDR3 protein: CASSGNWRQETQYF
D gene: NA; clone size: few; J gene: TRBJ2-7; V gene: TRBV15; CDR3 DNA: TGTGCCACCAGCAGAGACCGGGGCTACGAGCAGTACTTC; CDR3 protein: CATSRDRGYEQYF
D gene: NA; clone size: NA; J gene: TRBJ2-7; V gene: TRBV18; CDR3 DNA: TGTGCCAGCTCACCACCGGGTCGGCAGGCCTACGAGCAGTACTTC; CDR3 protein: CASSPPGRQAYEQYF
D gene: NA; clone size: NA; J gene: TRBJ2-7; V gene: TRBV2; CDR3 DNA: TGTGCCAGCAGTTCGGTGGACTCTTACGAGCAGTACTTC; CDR3 protein: CASSSVDSYEQYF
D gene: NA; clone size: NA; J gene: TRBJ2-1; V gene: TRBV18; CDR3 DNA: TGTGCCAGCTCACTTAGCTGGATGGGTTACAATGAGCAGTTCTTC; CDR3 protein: CASSLSWMGYNEQFF
D gene: TRBD2; clone size: NA; J gene: TRBJ2-3; V gene: TRBV7-3; CDR3 DNA: TGTGCCAGCAGCTTAAATCATGGACTAGCGAGAACAGATACGCAGTATTTT; CDR3 protein: CASSLNHGLARTDTQYF
D gene: NA; clone size: NA; J gene: TRBJ1-2; V gene: TRBV6-5; CDR3 DNA: TGTGCCAGCAGACCATCTCTTTCCCCGGGCTATGGCTACACCTTC; CDR3 protein: CASRPSLSPGYGYTF
D gene: TRBD1; clone size: NA; J gene: TRBJ2-3; V gene: TRBV11-2; CDR3 DNA: TGTGCCAGCAGCCCAACAGGGGTGAACACAGATACGCAGTATTTT; CDR3 protein: CASSPTGVNTDTQYF
D gene: TRBD1; clone size: NA; J gene: TRBJ1-2; V gene: TRBV2; CDR3 DNA: TGTGCCAGCAGTGAGGGCAGGGGGGACTATGGCTACACCTTC; CDR3 protein: CASSEGRGDYGYTF
D gene: TRBD1; clone size: NA; J gene: TRBJ2-1; V gene: TRBV5-1; CDR3 DNA: TGCGCCAGCAGCTTGGATGGGACAGGGGTCTACAATGAGCAGTTCTTC; CDR3 protein: CASSLDGTGVYNEQFF
D gene: NA; clone size: NA; J gene: TRBJ1-1; V gene: TRBV30; CDR3 DNA: TGTGCCTGGAGTTCCTTACAGGGACGGAATGAAGCTTTCTTT; CDR3 protein: CAWSSLQGRNEAFF
D gene: NA; clone size: NA; J gene: TRBJ2-5; V gene: TRBV28; CDR3 DNA: TGTGCCAGCGAATCTAGAGTGTACCAAGAGACCCAGTACTTC; CDR3 protein: CASESRVYQETQYF
D gene: TRBD2; clone size: NA; J gene: TRBJ2-5; V gene: TRBV5-1; CDR3 DNA: TGCGCCAGCAGCTTGTGGGCCCAGCGGGAGGGCCAGGAGACCCAGTACTTC; CDR3 protein: CASSLWAQREGQETQYF
D gene: TRBD2; clone size: NA; J gene: TRBJ2-7; V gene: TRBV10-2; CDR3 DNA: TGCGCCAGCAGTGAGGCAAGCGGGAACGAGCAGTACTTC; CDR3 protein: CASSEASGNEQYF
D gene: TRBD2; clone size: NA; J gene: TRBJ2-3; V gene: TRBV10-3; CDR3 DNA: TGTGCCATCAGTCCCGGGACTAGCGGCACAGATACGCAGTATTTT; CDR3 protein: CAISPGTSGTDTQYF
D gene: TRBD1; clone size: NA; J gene: TRBJ2-3; V gene: TRBV5-1; CDR3 DNA: TGCGCCAGCAGCTTACAGGGGGGTACAGATACGCAGTATTTT; CDR3 protein: CASSLQGGTDTQYF
D gene: NA; clone size: NA; J gene: TRBJ2-7; V gene: TRBV6-5; CDR3 DNA: TGTGCCAGCAGTTACTCACAGGGTATGGATACCTACGAGCAGTACTTC; CDR3 protein: CASSYSQGMDTYEQYF
D gene: NA; clone size: once; J gene: TRBJ2-4; V gene: TRBV28; CDR3 DNA: TGTGCCAGCAGTTTAACGGCGGCAGGGATAGCCAAAAACATTCAGTACTTC; CDR3 protein: CASSLTAAGIAKNIQYF
D gene: TRBD1; clone size: NA; J gene: TRBJ2-5; V gene: TRBV10-3; CDR3 DNA: TGTGCCACTTCAAGGTGGGACAGAGGACAAGAGACCCAGTACTTC; CDR3 protein: CATSRWDRGQETQYF
D gene: TRBD1; clone size: NA; J gene: TRBJ1-1; V gene: TRBV5-1; CDR3 DNA: TGCGCCAGCAGCACCGGACAGGGGAGAACTGAAGCTTTCTTT; CDR3 protein: CASSTGQGRTEAFF
D gene: NA; clone size: once; J gene: TRBJ1-2; V gene: TRBV29-1; CDR3 DNA: TGCAGCGTAGGGGTAGCTGCTGGCTATGGCTACACCTTC; CDR3 protein: CSVGVAAGYGYTF
D gene: NA; clone size: NA; J gene: TRBJ1-5; V gene: TRBV28; CDR3 DNA: TGTGCCAGCAGTGGGGTAGGGGGTTTCCAGCCCCAGCATTTT; CDR3 protein: CASSGVGGFQPQHF